This TCR beta chain was profiled in a study of PD-L1 blockade in urothelial cancer. Study summary: In terms of prior chemotherapy, patients had received 0 to 3 regimens. Blood analysis took place 3 weeks (second dose) and 6 weeks after treatment start.

The V and J ends lost 5 bases and 8 bases, in that order; junction bases with no gene match: 18. The length of the CDR3 is 17 residues. Per germline, CDR1 SGHTA and CDR2 FQGNSA. Patients in the study were battling locally advanced or metastatic urothelial carcinoma. This table comes from immunoSEQ multiplex PCR, and its TCRdb copy is limited to in-frame clones, with some not included. This sample carries approximately 65,000 clones, about 89% of them seen once, and the ten largest clones take 3.4%. The clonotype comes from a man aged 60 to 69 with urothelial cancer. J is TRBJ1-2 and V is TRBV7-2, with 9 nucleotides matching TRBD1. This specimen consisted of PBMCs, obtained around atezolizumab (anti-PD-L1) treatment. Here the CDR3 reads CASSDDYRGPVGAGYTF. In DNA, the CDR3 is TGTGCCAGCAGCGACGATTACAGGGGGCCGGTCGGAGCGGGCTACACCTTC.